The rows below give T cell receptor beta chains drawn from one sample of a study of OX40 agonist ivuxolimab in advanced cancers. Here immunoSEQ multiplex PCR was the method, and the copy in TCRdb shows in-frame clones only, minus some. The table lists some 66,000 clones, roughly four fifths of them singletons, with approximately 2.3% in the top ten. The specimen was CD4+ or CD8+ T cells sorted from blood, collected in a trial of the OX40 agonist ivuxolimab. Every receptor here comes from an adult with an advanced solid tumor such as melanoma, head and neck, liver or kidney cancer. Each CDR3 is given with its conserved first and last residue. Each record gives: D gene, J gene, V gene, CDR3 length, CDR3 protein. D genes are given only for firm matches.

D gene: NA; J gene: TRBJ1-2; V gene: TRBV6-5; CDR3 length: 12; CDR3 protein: CASSAGDYGYTF
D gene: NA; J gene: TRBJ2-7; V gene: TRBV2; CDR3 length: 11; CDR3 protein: CASSFDTTRDF
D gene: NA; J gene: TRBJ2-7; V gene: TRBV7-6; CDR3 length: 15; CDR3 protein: CASSISHETSYEQYF
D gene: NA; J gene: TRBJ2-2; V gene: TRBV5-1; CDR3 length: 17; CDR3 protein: CASSLPEGRRNTGELFF
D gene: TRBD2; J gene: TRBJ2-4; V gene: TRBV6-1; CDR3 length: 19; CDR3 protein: CASSEVGELGLAGRDIQYF
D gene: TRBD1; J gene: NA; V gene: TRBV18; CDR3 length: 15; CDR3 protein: CASSPWDRSSYEQYF
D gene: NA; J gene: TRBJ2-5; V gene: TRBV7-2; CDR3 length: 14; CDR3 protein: CASSLDPYIETQYF
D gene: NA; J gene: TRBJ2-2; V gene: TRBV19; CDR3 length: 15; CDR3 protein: CASSIEQGSTGELFF
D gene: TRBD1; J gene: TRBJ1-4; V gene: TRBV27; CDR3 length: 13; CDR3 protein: CASSVQGFGKLFF
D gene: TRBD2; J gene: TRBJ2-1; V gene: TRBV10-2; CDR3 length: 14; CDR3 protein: CASRTSGSGDEQFF
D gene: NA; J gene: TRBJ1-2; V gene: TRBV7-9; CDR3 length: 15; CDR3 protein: CASSQDAGVGYGYTF
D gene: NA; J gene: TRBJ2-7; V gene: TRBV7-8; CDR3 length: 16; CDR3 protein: CASSLGSNILAYEQYF